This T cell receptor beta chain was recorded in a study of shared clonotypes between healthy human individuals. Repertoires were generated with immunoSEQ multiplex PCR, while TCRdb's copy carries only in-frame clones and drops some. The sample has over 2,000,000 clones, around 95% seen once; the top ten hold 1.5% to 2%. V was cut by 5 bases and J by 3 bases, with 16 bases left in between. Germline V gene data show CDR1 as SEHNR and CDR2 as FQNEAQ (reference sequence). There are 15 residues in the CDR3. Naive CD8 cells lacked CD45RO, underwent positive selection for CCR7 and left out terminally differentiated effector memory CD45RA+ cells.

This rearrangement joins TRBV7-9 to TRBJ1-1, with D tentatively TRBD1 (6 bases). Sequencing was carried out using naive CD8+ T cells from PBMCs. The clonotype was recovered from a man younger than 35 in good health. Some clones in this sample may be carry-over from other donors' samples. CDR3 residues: CASSRFRGQDTEAFF. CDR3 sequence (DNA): TGTGCCAGCAGCCGATTTCGGGGGCAGGACACTGAAGCTTTCTTT.